The clone carrying this T cell receptor beta chain was detected only a few times. The target antigen is unknown. Sample-barcoded 5' priming and a J-beta primer mix drove a second PCR of about 7 to 12 cycles. TCRdb processed the 5' RACE reads anew with MiXCR; each CDR3 protein has one entry. The sample lists about 640,000 distinct CDR3 sequences, approximately 50% occurring once. The V gene lost 6 bases and the J gene lost 3 bases, with 8 bases spanning the gap. The CDR3 sequence is 11 residues long. The germline gives CDR1 DFQATT, CDR2 SNEGSKA (reference sequence). Total RNA amounts of at least 6 micrograms were extracted per sample. These data originate in a study of blood T cells in healthy people across ages. General study findings and limits: Measured against age, TCR beta diversity per million T cells decreased in a roughly linear manner. It was not known whether donors were CMV positive (a possible confounder of expanded clonotype changes).

Sequences were obtained from blood. The V call is TRBV20-1, the J call TRBJ2-5; D is uncertain. This receptor was taken from a man in his sixties in good health. This chain's CDR3 is CSAAQKETQYF. CDR3 bases: TGCAGTGCAGCTCAAAAAGAGACCCAGTACTTC.